Presented here are 22 T cell receptor beta chains from one specimen sequenced in a study of CD8+ T cells in alopecia areata. Isolated RNA was reverse transcribed into cDNA used as the sequencing template. Libraries were prepared by immunoSEQ multiplex PCR; TCRdb keeps only in-frame clonotypes and omits some of them. The repertoire holds approximately 170,000 clones, with 50% to 60% as singletons. This sample's treatment: oral pan-JAK inhibitor, 5-10 mg twice daily. The sequences come from CD4+ T cells sorted from blood, collected at week 4, from a patient treated with tofacitinib. Every receptor here comes from a human donor with alopecia areata.

The sample holds a few counts of this clone. The chain is built from TRBV25-1 and TRBJ2-3; 11 bases align to TRBD2. Germline CDR1 reads MGHDK; CDR2 reads SYGVNS. J lost 4 bases, V lost 8 bases, and 8 bases had no gene match. This CDR3 spans 15 amino acids. CDR3 region: CASRPSGLAADTQYF. CDR3 DNA sequence: TGTGCCAGCCGCCCTTCGGGACTAGCGGCAGATACGCAGTATTTT.

This chain links TRBV7-9 with TRBJ2-2; D not certain. This CDR3 is 12 amino acids long. V gave up 4 bases and J gave up 0 bases, with 0 bases separating them. Germline assignment: CDR1 SEHNR and CDR2 FQNEAQ (reference sequence). The CDR3 region is CASSSNTGELFF. The CDR3 DNA reads TGTGCCAGCAGCTCGAACACCGGGGAGCTGTTTTTT.

J is TRBJ1-5 and V is TRBV7-2, with D unresolved. This CDR3 is 13 amino acids long. The germline V gene has CDR1 SGHTA and CDR2 FQGNSA. The V end lost 5 bases, the J end lost 3 bases, and 8 bases lay between the germline ends. CDR3 residues: CASSRWVNQPQHF. The CDR3, as DNA: TGTGCCAGCAGCCGTTGGGTCAATCAGCCCCAGCATTTT. The full variable domain, its missing parts supplied by reference TRBV7-2 and TRBJ1-5, is GAGVSQSPSNKVTEKGKDVELRCDPISGHTALYWYRQSLGQGLEFLIYFQGNSAPDKSGLPSDRFSAERTGGSVSTLTIQRTQQEDSAVYLCASSRWVNQPQHFGDGTRLSIL.

The sample holds a few counts of this clone. This rearrangement joins TRBV29-1 to TRBJ2-1, with no clear D. The CDR3 covers 14 residues. The V end was cut by 4 bases, the J end by 9 bases, with 19 bases between. Germline CDR1 and CDR2: SQVTM and ANQGSEA. As DNA, the CDR3 is TGCAGCGTTGTGGTTTCCTCTCGGTGGGGTGAGCAGTTCTTC. As protein: CSVVVSSRWGEQFF.

The V call is TRBV30, the J call TRBJ1-1; unclear D gene. In germline, CDR1 is GTSNPN, CDR2 SVGIG (reference sequence). V lost 0 bases and J 5 bases, leaving 16 bases between the germline ends. CDR3 size: 15 residues. The CDR3 is CAWSVPGTGLTEAFF. The CDR3, as DNA: TGTGCCTGGAGTGTTCCGGGAACCGGGCTAACTGAAGCTTTCTTT.

The gene calls are TRBV7-2 and TRBJ1-5; D call uncertain. The V and J ends lost 0 bases and 9 bases respectively, with 6 bases between them. The germline V gene encodes CDR1 SGHTA and CDR2 FQGNSA. This CDR3 is 12 amino acids long. The DNA for the CDR3 is TGTGCCAGCAGCTTAGCGCGAGGGCCCCAGCATTTT. Its translation is CASSLARGPQHF.

CDR3 sequence reads: CASSPIRDNEQFF. The CDR3 DNA reads TGTGCCAGCTCACCAATTAGAGACAATGAGCAGTTCTTC. J is TRBJ2-1 and V is TRBV18, with unresolved D. The germline V gene has CDR1 KGHSH and CDR2 LQKENI. V lost 2 bases to trimming and J lost 5 bases, with 7 bases between them. The CDR3 covers 13 residues.

The CDR3 loop is CSGWRNTEAFF. The CDR3 DNA follows: TGCAGCGGCTGGAGGAACACTGAAGCTTTCTTT. This chain links TRBV29-1 with TRBJ1-1, with unresolved D. The CDR3 length is 11 residues. Germline CDR1 is SQVTM and CDR2 is ANQGSEA. The V end lost 7 bases, the J end lost 1 base, and 7 bases lay between the germline ends.

The chain recombines TRBV11-2 with TRBJ2-2; D unresolved. The CDR3 has 14 amino acids. V shed 7 bases and J shed 1 base, with 10 bases lying between them. Germline V gene data show CDR1 as SGHAT and CDR2 as FQNNGV. The CDR3 sequence is CASIRYGNTGELFF. In DNA, the CDR3 is TGTGCCAGCATCCGGTACGGGAACACCGGGGAGCTGTTTTTT.

This sequence joins TRBV28 and TRBJ1-1; weak D call: TRBD1 (5 bases). The CDR3 extends over 16 amino acids. V shed 10 bases and J shed 0 bases, with 21 bases lying between them. Per germline, CDR1 MDHEN and CDR2 SYDVKM. The CDR3 loop is CAIEGTFGQLNTEAFF. The CDR3 bases are TGTGCCATTGAGGGGACGTTCGGGCAATTGAACACTGAAGCTTTCTTT.

The V call is TRBV19, the J call TRBJ1-2, with 8 bases aligning to TRBD1. CDR3 length: 14 amino acids. Germline CDR1 and CDR2: LNHDA and SQIVND (reference sequence). J gave up 3 bases and V 4 bases, and 4 bases lay outside the gene matches. The CDR3 DNA sequence: TGTGCCAGTAGTACAGGGGGCTTGGACTATGGCTACACCTTC. Its translation: CASSTGGLDYGYTF.

This chain links TRBV30 with TRBJ2-2; D possibly corresponds to TRBD1 (5 bases). Germline values: CDR1 GTSNPN, CDR2 SVGIG (reference sequence). V lost 4 bases and J 6 bases, leaving 24 bases between the germline ends. The CDR3 totals 17 residues. The CDR3: CAWTLTWGPTGPGELFF. The CDR3 coding sequence is TGTGCCTGGACCTTAACCTGGGGCCCCACTGGGCCCGGGGAGCTGTTTTTT.

This clone was counted between two and nine times. This chain links TRBV30 with TRBJ2-7, with a tentative D call TRBD1 (5 bases). This CDR3 has 13 residues. The V end lost 1 base, the J end lost 3 bases, and 10 bases lay between the germline ends. The germline gives CDR1 GTSNPN, CDR2 SVGIG (reference sequence). The CDR3 loop is CAWSGSRDYEQYF. CDR3 DNA sequence: TGTGCCTGGAGTGGGAGCAGGGACTACGAGCAGTACTTC.

V is TRBV7-2 and J is TRBJ2-6; 10 bases map to TRBD2. CDR1 and CDR2 from the germline V gene are SGHTA and FQGNSA. J gave up 0 bases and V 5 bases, and 7 bases lay outside the gene matches. This CDR3 is 18 amino acids long. The CDR3 spells CASSQVASGSSGANVLTF. For the CDR3, the DNA is TGTGCCAGCAGCCAGGTCGCTAGCGGGAGCTCTGGGGCCAACGTCCTGACTTTC.

The V and J genes are TRBV5-4 and TRBJ2-7; TRBD2 matches 8 bases. The CDR3 contains 18 residues. CDR1 is SGHNT and CDR2 is YYREEE in the germline V gene (reference sequence). The trim removed 0 bases at V and 0 bases at J, leaving 11 bases unmatched. The CDR3 loop reads CASSLDAPLAGRSYEQYF. The CDR3 region has the DNA TGTGCCAGCAGCTTGGATGCCCCGTTAGCGGGGCGCTCCTACGAGCAGTACTTC.

This sequence joins TRBV4-2 and TRBJ2-7, with 12 nucleotides matching TRBD2. Germline loops: CDR1 LGHNA, CDR2 YNFKEQ. This CDR3 is 15 amino acids long. Germline trimming cut 4 bases from V and 0 bases from J; bases unmatched to any gene: 1. The DNA for the CDR3 is TGTGCCAGCAGCCCGACTAGCGGGAGCTCCTACGAGCAGTACTTC. As protein: CASSPTSGSSYEQYF.

The CDR3 DNA follows: TGCAGCGTTGGGGGGGGCCCTAATGAAAAACTGTTTTTT. Amino acids: CSVGGGPNEKLFF. The chain links TRBV29-1 to TRBJ1-4; a possible D gene is TRBD1 (6 bases). CDR1 SQVTM and CDR2 ANQGSEA come from the germline V gene. The CDR3 is 13 amino acids. The V end was cut by 4 bases, the J end by 3 bases, with 9 bases between.

The V gene is TRBV30, the J gene TRBJ2-5; tentatively, D is TRBD2 (6 bases). Germline V gene lookup returns CDR1 GTSNPN and CDR2 SVGIG (reference sequence). Trimming pared 0 bases from V and 4 bases from J, leaving 12 bases between. The CDR3 has 14 residues. Here the CDR3 DNA reads TGTGCCTGGAGTGTAGGCGGGGCAGGAGAGACCCAGTACTTC. Residues: CAWSVGGAGETQYF.

The sample holds a few counts of this clone. The V gene is TRBV29-1, the J gene TRBJ2-3, with D hard to call. The CDR3 runs to 13 residues. The V end was cut by 7 bases, the J end by 2 bases, with 13 bases between. Germline-derived CDR1 and CDR2 are SQVTM and ANQGSEA. The DNA for the CDR3 is TGCAGCGCCTCAGACGGGTTCACAGATACGCAGTATTTT. It codes for CSASDGFTDTQYF.

The V call is TRBV9, the J call TRBJ2-2; D perhaps matches TRBD2 (6 bases). The germline V gene has CDR1 SGDLS and CDR2 YYNGEE. This CDR3 is built from 16 residues. Trimming took off 4 bases at V and 2 bases at J, with 15 bases between the two ends. The CDR3: CASSQRGTPNTGELFF. CDR3 in DNA: TGTGCCAGCAGCCAAAGAGGGACTCCTAACACCGGGGAGCTGTTTTTT.

The chain carries TRBV29-1 and TRBJ1-1, with TRBD1 as a possible D gene (6 bases). The V gene's germline CDR1 is SQVTM and CDR2 ANQGSEA. V lost 6 bases to trimming and J lost 8 bases, with 19 bases between them. The CDR3 runs 13 residues. CDR3 region: CSVGRYGGAEAFF. In nucleotides, the CDR3 is TGCAGCGTAGGAAGGTACGGGGGGGCGGAAGCTTTCTTT.

CDR3 nucleotides: TGTGCCAGCGCTACGGGCCAGGGGATCTATGGCTACACCTTC. This translates into CASATGQGIYGYTF. This chain joins TRBV6-5 and TRBJ1-2; D perhaps matches TRBD1 (6 bases). Between the trimmed V and J ends, which lost 8 bases and 4 bases, there was a span of 17 bases. The germline CDR1 and CDR2 sequences are MNHEY and SVGAGI. The CDR3 loop spans 14 amino acids.